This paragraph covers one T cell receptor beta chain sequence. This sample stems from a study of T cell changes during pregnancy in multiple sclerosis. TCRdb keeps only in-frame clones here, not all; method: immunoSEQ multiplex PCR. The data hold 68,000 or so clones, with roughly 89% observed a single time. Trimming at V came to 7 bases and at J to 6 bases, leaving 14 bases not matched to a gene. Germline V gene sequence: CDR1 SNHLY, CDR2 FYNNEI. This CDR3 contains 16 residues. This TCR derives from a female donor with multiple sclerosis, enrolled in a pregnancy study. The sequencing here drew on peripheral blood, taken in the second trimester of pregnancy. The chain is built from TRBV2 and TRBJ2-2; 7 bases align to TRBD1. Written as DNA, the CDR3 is TGTGCCAGCACCCGGTTCAGGGGGACAGTCGCCGGGGAGCTGTTTTTT. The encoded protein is CASTRFRGTVAGELFF.